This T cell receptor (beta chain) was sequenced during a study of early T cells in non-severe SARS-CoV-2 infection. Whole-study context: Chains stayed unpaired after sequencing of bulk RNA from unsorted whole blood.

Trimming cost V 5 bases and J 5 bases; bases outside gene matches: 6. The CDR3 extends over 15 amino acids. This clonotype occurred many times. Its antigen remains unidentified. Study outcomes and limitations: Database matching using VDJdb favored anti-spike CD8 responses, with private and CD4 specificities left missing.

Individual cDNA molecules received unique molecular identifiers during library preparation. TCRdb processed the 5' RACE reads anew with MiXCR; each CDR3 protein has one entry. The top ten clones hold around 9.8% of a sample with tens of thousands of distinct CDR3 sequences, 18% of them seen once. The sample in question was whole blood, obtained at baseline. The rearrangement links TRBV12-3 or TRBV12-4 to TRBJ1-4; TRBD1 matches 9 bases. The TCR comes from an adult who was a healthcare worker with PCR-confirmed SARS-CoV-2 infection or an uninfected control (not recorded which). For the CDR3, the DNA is TGTGCCAGCAGTGCACCGACAGGGGGGAATGAAAAACTGTTTTTT. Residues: CASSAPTGGNEKLFF.